The 25 T cell receptor beta chains in this list originate from one sample, sequenced in a study of blood T cells in healthy people across ages. A sample-barcoded 5' primer and a J-beta primer mix were used in a second PCR of about 7 to 12 cycles. TCRdb called the 5' RACE reads again in MiXCR, with one record for every CDR3 protein. The sample carries approximately 810,000 distinct CDR3 sequences, about 30% recorded once. Material for sequencing was blood. The receptors originated from a woman older than 75 in good health.

This clonotype was detected only a few times. A much larger clone lies one base from this, so it may be a read error. The chain is built from TRBV20-1 and TRBJ2-1; D uncertain. The DNA end favors TRBJ2-7, so the J call may be wrong. The CDR3 is 13 amino acids. Germline V lookup: CDR1 DFQATT, CDR2 SNEGSKA (reference sequence). The CDR3 is CSARGKAYNEQYF. CDR3 nucleotide sequence: TGCAGTGCTAGAGGAAAGGCCTACAATGAGCAGTACTTC.

This clonotype was found many times. This chain links TRBV6-5 with TRBJ1-2, with D possibly being TRBD1 (6 bases). Germline CDR1 is MNHEY and CDR2 is SVGAGI. The CDR3 length is 13 residues. Trimming took off 1 base at V and 8 bases at J, with 11 bases between the two ends. CDR3 region: CASSYLQGWGYTF. In DNA, the CDR3 is TGTGCCAGCAGTTACTTACAGGGTTGGGGCTACACCTTC.

This clonotype was observed a few times. The gene calls are TRBV5-1 and TRBJ2-2, with a tentative D call TRBD1 (6 bases). This CDR3 spans 15 amino acids. Trimming took 2 bases from V and 4 from J, leaving 12 bases between them. Germline V gene data show CDR1 as SGHRS and CDR2 as YFSETQ. DNA of the CDR3: TGCGCCAGCAGCTTCATGGACAGAACCACCGGGGAGCTGTTTTTT. Translated: CASSFMDRTTGELFF.

The CDR3 region has the DNA TGTGCCAGCAGATGGGGGGCTAACGATGAGCAGTTCTTC. It specifies CASRWGANDEQFF. This chain uses TRBV6-1 with TRBJ2-1; D tentatively fits TRBD1 or TRBD2 (6 bases each). Germline-derived CDR1 and CDR2 are MNHNS and SASEGT. The CDR3 length is 13 residues. Trimming left V 6 bases short and J 8 bases short, with 14 bases between.

The chain recombines TRBV3-1 with TRBJ2-1; weak D call: TRBD1 (5 bases). Trimming took off 4 bases at V and 3 bases at J, with 7 bases between the two ends. The CDR3 extends over 13 amino acids. Germline loops: CDR1 LGHDT, CDR2 YNNKEL (reference sequence). The CDR3 nucleotides are TGTGCCAGCAGCCGGGGCAACTACAATGAGCAGTTCTTC. Amino acids: CASSRGNYNEQFF.

This rearrangement joins TRBV7-2 to TRBJ1-5; the D is unclear. With 1 base removed from V and 6 bases from J, the gap between germline ends came to 4 bases. This CDR3 contains 12 residues. Per the germline V gene, CDR1 is SGHTA and CDR2 is FQGNSA. CDR3 protein: CASSLGIQPQHF. Here the CDR3 DNA reads TGTGCCAGCAGCTTAGGGATTCAGCCCCAGCATTTT.

The rearrangement uses TRBV6-5 and TRBJ2-3; D remains ambiguous. This CDR3 comprises 17 residues. In germline, CDR1 is MNHEY, CDR2 SVGAGI. With 0 bases removed from V and 1 base from J, the gap between germline ends came to 14 bases. The DNA for the CDR3 is TGTGCCAGCAGTTACTCGATCGGTGGGTCGGGCACAGATACGCAGTATTTT. It is translated as CASSYSIGGSGTDTQYF.

On this clonotype itself: At one end, the junction sequence differs from germline, possibly due to a read error. The genes are TRBV6-2 or TRBV6-3 and TRBJ1-2, with D uncertain. The CDR3 contains 17 residues. The germline V gene has CDR1 MNHEY and CDR2 SVGEGT. The CDR3 DNA reads as TGTGCCGGCAGTTATCCATCCGGGAGAGCAGTTAACTATGGCTACACCTTC. It encodes CAGSYPSGRAVNYGYTF.

This clonotype came up a few times. A read error may explain this, as a much larger clone is one base away. The J gene is TRBJ2-5, the V gene TRBV11-2; D ambiguous. Trimming shortened V by 4 bases and J by 2 bases, and 14 bases separated the two germline ends. The germline gives CDR1 SGHAT, CDR2 FQNNGV. This CDR3 has 15 amino acids. For the CDR3, the DNA is TGTGCCAGCAGCTCATCGGACGGCATGCAAGAGACCCAGTACTTC. This sequence encodes CASSSSDGMQETQYF.

This clonotype occurred many times. The J gene is TRBJ1-2, the V gene TRBV20-1, with 8 bases matching TRBD1. The CDR3 contains 14 residues. V shed 5 bases and J 6 bases; nucleotides not matched to a gene: 11. In germline, CDR1 is DFQATT, CDR2 SNEGSKA (reference sequence). This CDR3 reads CSADAGTGADGYTF. The CDR3 DNA follows: TGCAGTGCTGACGCCGGGACAGGCGCGGATGGCTACACCTTC.

This clonotype was detected many times. The V gene is TRBV3-1, the J gene TRBJ2-3, with D hard to call. CDR3 length: 12 amino acids. V gave up 3 bases and J gave up 5 bases, with 6 bases separating them. Looked up from germline, CDR1 is LGHDT and CDR2 is YNNKEL (reference sequence). Here the CDR3 reads CASSHRRDTQYF. DNA of the CDR3: TGTGCCAGCAGCCATCGGAGAGATACGCAGTATTTT.

The chain links TRBV6-2 or TRBV6-3 to TRBJ2-2; D gene ambiguous. The CDR3 runs 14 residues. Trimming removed 6 bases from V and 8 bases from J, with 16 bases in between. Germline V gene data show CDR1 as MNHEY and CDR2 as SVGEGT. The CDR3, as DNA: TGTGCCAGCAGATGCGACAATTATGTTGGGGAGCTGTTTTTT. Translating gives CASRCDNYVGELFF.

Concerning this clonotype: This could be a read error, since a much larger clone is one nucleotide away. V and J are TRBV29-1 and TRBJ2-3; a possible D gene is TRBD1 (6 bases). The CDR3 sequence is 14 residues long. Trimming pared 4 bases from V and 4 bases from J, leaving 15 bases between. Germline V CDR1 and CDR2: SQVTM, ANQGSEA. In DNA form, the CDR3 reads TGCAGCGTTGTAGGTGGGGGCGTCGCAGATACGCAGTATTTT. Translation: CSVVGGGVADTQYF.

This clonotype showed up many times. The chain combines TRBV7-2 with TRBJ1-2; D unclear. The CDR3 length is 15 residues. Trimming shortened V by 3 bases and J by 4 bases, and 15 bases separated the two germline ends. Germline loops: CDR1 SGHTA, CDR2 FQGNSA. The CDR3 DNA reads as TGTGCCAGCAGCTTCCAAAGGGTCGGAGCCTATGGCTACACCTTC. Residues: CASSFQRVGAYGYTF.

This clonotype was detected only a few times. The chain combines TRBV10-2 with TRBJ2-7, with 11 bases lining up with TRBD1. V dropped 7 bases and J dropped 6; count of bases not matched to a gene: 2. There are 12 residues in the CDR3. CDR1 is WSHSY, CDR2 SAAADI, per germline. The CDR3 is CASKDRGREQYF. The CDR3 region has the DNA TGCGCCAGCAAGGACAGGGGGCGCGAGCAGTACTTC.

In its sample, this clonotype was seen many times. The V gene is TRBV18, the J gene TRBJ2-7; 9 bases are shared with TRBD2. Trimming cost V 3 bases and J 3 bases; bases outside gene matches: 3. In germline, CDR1 is KGHSH, CDR2 LQKENI. The CDR3 loop spans 14 amino acids. The CDR3 DNA follows: TGTGCCAGCTCACCCGTAGCGGGGGACTACGAGCAGTACTTC. It translates to CASSPVAGDYEQYF.

The sample holds a few counts of this clonotype. The chain joins TRBV6-5 to TRBJ1-2; D remains ambiguous. CDR1 and CDR2 from the germline V gene are MNHEY and SVGAGI. The ends were cut back, 8 bases at V and 1 base at J, with 14 bases in the middle. The CDR3 has 14 residues. CDR3 sequence reads: CASSMGRSNYGYTF. The CDR3 DNA reads TGTGCCAGCTCAATGGGCAGGAGTAACTATGGCTACACCTTC.

A note on this clonotype: A much larger clone lies a single base off, so this may be a read error. The chain links TRBV29-1 to TRBJ1-1; weak D call: TRBD1 (5 bases). The CDR3 is 13 residues long. Trimming removed 5 bases from V and 1 base from J, with 11 bases in between. The germline V gene encodes CDR1 SQVTM and CDR2 ANQGSEA. The chain's CDR3 is CSVPRQRNTEAFF. CDR3 nucleotides: TGCAGCGTTCCCCGACAGAGGAACACTGAAGCTTTCTTT.

This clonotype appeared many times. V gene TRBV7-2 combines with J gene TRBJ1-6; D perhaps matches TRBD1 (5 bases). The CDR3 has 14 amino acids. CDR1 SGHTA and CDR2 FQGNSA come from the germline V gene. The ends were cut back, 3 bases at V and 7 bases at J, with 10 bases in the middle. The chain's CDR3 is CASSFDDRNSPLHF. Here the CDR3 DNA reads TGTGCCAGCAGCTTCGACGACAGAAATTCACCCCTCCACTTT. Based on the CDR3 plus reference TRBV7-2 and TRBJ1-6, the full variable domain is GAGVSQSPSNKVTEKGKDVELRCDPISGHTALYWYRQSLGQGLEFLIYFQGNSAPDKSGLPSDRFSAERTGGSVSTLTIQRTQQEDSAVYLCASSFDDRNSPLHFGNGTRLTVT.

Only a few counts were recorded for this clonotype. The V call is TRBV6-5, the J call TRBJ1-1, with 7 bases fitting TRBD1. CDR3 size: 15 residues. Germline CDR1 is MNHEY and CDR2 is SVGAGI. The junction had 8 bases not matched to a gene; V was cut back by 2 bases and J by 5 bases. CDR3 in DNA: TGTGCCAGCAGTTACAGCGGCAGGGGGAGGACTGAAGCTTTCTTT. It encodes CASSYSGRGRTEAFF.

This clonotype has ten or more counts. This sequence joins TRBV20-1 and TRBJ2-1; D is unresolved. This CDR3 has 17 residues. Trimming removed 0 bases from V and 0 bases from J, with 15 bases in between. Germline V CDR1 and CDR2: DFQATT, SNEGSKA (reference sequence). In DNA, the CDR3 is TGCAGTGCTAGAGATCGGAGTGGGGTAAGCTCCTACAATGAGCAGTTCTTC. Translation: CSARDRSGVSSYNEQFF.

This clonotype was seen more than once but under ten times. This may be a read error: a much more frequent sequence differs by one nucleotide. The chain combines TRBV29-1 with TRBJ2-7; 9 bases map to TRBD1. In germline, CDR1 is SQVTM, CDR2 ANQGSEA. This CDR3 has 14 residues. V shed 7 bases and J 7 bases; nucleotides not matched to a gene: 14. The CDR3 here is CSASTGGVYNEQYF. The CDR3 DNA follows: TGCAGCGCCTCGACAGGGGGAGTCTACAATGAGCAGTACTTC.

This clonotype came up many times. The rearrangement links TRBV7-2 to TRBJ1-2; possible D gene TRBD1, 5 bases. V was trimmed by 4 bases and J by 7 bases, leaving 10 bases between them. Germline CDR1 and CDR2: SGHTA and FQGNSA. The length of the CDR3 is 12 residues. The CDR3 region is CASSSYRTGYTF. In DNA form, the CDR3 reads TGTGCCAGCAGCTCCTACAGGACTGGCTACACCTTC.

There are many counts of this clonotype. The chain couples TRBV7-4 to TRBJ2-7, with D perhaps matching TRBD2 (6 bases). The ends were cut back, 11 bases at V and 2 bases at J, with 22 bases in the middle. This CDR3 comprises 15 residues. Germline CDR1 reads SGHVT; CDR2 reads SQSDAQ. The CDR3, as DNA: TGTGCCGGGGGTCCTGGGCTAGCGAATACCTACGAGCAGTACTTC. This sequence encodes CAGGPGLANTYEQYF. Based on the CDR3 plus reference TRBV7-4 and TRBJ2-7, the full variable domain is GAGVSQSPRYKVAKRGRDVALRCDSISGHVTLYWYRQTLGQGSEVLTYSQSDAQRDKSGRPSGRFSAERPERSVSTLKIQRTEQGDSAVYLCAGGPGLANTYEQYFGPGTRLTVT.

A note on this clonotype: A much larger clone differs by one base, so this may be a read error. The rearrangement links TRBV7-2 to TRBJ2-7; TRBD2 matches at 7 bases. This CDR3 contains 14 residues. Per germline, CDR1 SGHTA and CDR2 FQGNSA. V lost 5 bases, J lost 6 bases, and 10 bases stayed unmatched. CDR3 in amino acids: CASSPRPGGSEQYV. The DNA for the CDR3 is TGTGCCAGCAGCCCCCGGCCGGGGGGTAGCGAGCAGTACGTC.